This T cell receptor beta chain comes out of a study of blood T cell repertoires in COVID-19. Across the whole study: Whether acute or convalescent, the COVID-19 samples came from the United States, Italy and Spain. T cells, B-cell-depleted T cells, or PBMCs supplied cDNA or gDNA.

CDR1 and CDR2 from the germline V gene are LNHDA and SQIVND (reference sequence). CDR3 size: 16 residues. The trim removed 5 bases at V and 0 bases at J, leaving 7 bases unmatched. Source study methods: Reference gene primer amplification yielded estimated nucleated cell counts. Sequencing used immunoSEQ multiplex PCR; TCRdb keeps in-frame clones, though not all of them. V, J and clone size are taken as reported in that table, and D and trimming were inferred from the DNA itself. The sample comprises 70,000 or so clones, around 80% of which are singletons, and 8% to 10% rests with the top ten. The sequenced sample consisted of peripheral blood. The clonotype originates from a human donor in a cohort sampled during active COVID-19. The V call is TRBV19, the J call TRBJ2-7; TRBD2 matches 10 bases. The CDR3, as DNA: TGTGCCAGTAGTCCGACCGGGACTAGCGCCTCCTACGAGCAGTACTTC. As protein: CASSPTGTSASYEQYF.